This TCR beta chain derives from a study of shared clonotypes between healthy human individuals. Regarding the study as a whole: An expected dependence of interdonor clonotype sharing on sequencing depth was noted. Of the naive CD4 clonotypes, about 5.4% were shared across several donors.

Terminally differentiated effector memory CD45RA+ cells were left out of the naive CD8 fraction, which was CD45RO-negative and positively selected for CCR7. There were only Caucasian adults among the donors, and all lived in Nashville, Tennessee. Profiled with immunoSEQ multiplex PCR; TCRdb holds only in-frame clones, not every one. The sample contains roughly 770,000 clones, about 97% of which appear only once. V was pared by 0 bases and J by 7 bases, with 24 bases between. Per the germline V gene, CDR1 is SNHLY and CDR2 is FYNNEI. The CDR3 is 18 amino acids. Details on this clone: The antigen remains unidentified.

Sequenced sample: naive CD8+ T cells sorted from blood. This TCR was sampled from a man aged 30 to 39 in good health. The rearrangement joins TRBV2 to TRBJ1-1; possibly TRBD1 for D (5 bases). CDR3 amino acids: CASSEALPTVASNLEAFF. CDR3 coding DNA: TGTGCCAGCAGTGAAGCGCTTCCGACAGTAGCATCTAATCTTGAAGCTTTCTTT.